This T cell receptor (beta chain) was captured by sequencing in a study of blood T cell repertoires in COVID-19. V lost 5 bases and J lost 2, with 9 bases in between. The CDR3 runs 13 residues. The V gene's germline CDR1 is SGHAT and CDR2 FQNNGV. The table came from immunoSEQ multiplex PCR; TCRdb's copy has only in-frame clones and leaves some out. The sample lists about 180,000 clones, about 85% occurring once. The sequencing input was PBMCs or T cells enriched from blood (not recorded which). This clonotype originated in a middle-aged man who had recovered from COVID-19. The J gene is TRBJ2-5, the V gene TRBV11-2; no definite D call. Here the CDR3 reads CASSPTGQETQYF. In DNA form, the CDR3 reads TGTGCCAGCAGCCCAACCGGTCAAGAGACCCAGTACTTC. Full variable domain (missing parts from reference TRBV11-2 and TRBJ2-5): EAGVAQSPRYKIIEKRQSVAFWCNPISGHATLYWYQQILGQGPKLLIQFQNNGVVDDSQLPKDRFSAERLKGVDSTLKIQPAKLEDSAVYLCASSPTGQETQYFGPGTRLLVL.